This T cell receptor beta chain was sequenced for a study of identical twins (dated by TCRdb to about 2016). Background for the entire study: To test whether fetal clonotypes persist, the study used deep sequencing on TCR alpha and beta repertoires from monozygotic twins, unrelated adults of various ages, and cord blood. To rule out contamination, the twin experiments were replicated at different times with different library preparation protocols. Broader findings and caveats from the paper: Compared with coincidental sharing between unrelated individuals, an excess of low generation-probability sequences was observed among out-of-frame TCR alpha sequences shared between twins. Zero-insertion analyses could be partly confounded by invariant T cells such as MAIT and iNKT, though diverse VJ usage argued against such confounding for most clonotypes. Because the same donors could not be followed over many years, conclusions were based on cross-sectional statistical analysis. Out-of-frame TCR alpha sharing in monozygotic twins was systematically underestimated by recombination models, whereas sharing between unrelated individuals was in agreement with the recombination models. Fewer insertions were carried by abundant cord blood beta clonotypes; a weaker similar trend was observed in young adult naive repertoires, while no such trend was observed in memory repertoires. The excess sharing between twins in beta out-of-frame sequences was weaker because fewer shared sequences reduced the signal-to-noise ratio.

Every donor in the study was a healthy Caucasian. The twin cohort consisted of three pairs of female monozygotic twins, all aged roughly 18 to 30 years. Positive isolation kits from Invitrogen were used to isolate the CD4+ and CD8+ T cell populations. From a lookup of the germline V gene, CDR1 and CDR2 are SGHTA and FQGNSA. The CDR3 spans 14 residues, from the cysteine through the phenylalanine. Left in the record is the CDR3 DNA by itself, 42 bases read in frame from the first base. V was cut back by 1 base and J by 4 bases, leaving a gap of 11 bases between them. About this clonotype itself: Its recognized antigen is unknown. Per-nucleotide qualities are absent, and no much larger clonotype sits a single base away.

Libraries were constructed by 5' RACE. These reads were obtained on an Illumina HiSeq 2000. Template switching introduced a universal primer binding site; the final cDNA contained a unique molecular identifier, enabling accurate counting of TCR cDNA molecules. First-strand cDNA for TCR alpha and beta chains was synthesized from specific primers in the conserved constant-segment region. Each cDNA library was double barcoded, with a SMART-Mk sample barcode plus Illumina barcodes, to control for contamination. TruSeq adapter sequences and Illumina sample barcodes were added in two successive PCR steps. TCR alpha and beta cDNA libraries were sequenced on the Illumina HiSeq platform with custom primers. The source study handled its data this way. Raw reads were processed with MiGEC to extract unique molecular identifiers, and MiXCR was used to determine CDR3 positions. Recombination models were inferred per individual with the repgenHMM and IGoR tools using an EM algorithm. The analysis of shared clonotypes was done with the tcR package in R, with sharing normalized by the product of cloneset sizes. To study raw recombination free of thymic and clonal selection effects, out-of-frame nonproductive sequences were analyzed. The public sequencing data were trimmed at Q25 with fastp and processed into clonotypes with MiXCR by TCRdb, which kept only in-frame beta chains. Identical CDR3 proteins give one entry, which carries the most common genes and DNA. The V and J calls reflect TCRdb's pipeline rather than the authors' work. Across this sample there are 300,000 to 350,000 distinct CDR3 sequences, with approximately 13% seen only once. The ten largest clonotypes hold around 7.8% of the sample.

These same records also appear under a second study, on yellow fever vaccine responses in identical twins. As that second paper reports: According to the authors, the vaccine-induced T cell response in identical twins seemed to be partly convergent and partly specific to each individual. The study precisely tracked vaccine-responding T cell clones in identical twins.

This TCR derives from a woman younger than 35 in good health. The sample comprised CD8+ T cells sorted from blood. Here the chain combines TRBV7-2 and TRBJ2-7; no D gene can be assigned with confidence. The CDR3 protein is CASSLEKGRYEQYF. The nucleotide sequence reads TGTGCCAGCAGCTTAGAAAAGGGAAGGTACGAGCAGTACTTC.